This TCR beta chain was documented in a study of Ad26.COV2.S vaccination and SARS-CoV-2 variants listed by TCRdb under 2021. Context from the whole study: Vaccine-arm donors were drawn from COV1001, a multicentre, randomized, double-blind, placebo-controlled phase I-IIa trial of Ad26.COV2.S in healthy adults. Dosing of Ad26.COV2.S was intramuscular, at either 5x10^10 or 1x10^11 viral particles, delivered as one shot or as two shots spaced 56 days apart. Sequencing of the TCRbeta repertoire served to evaluate the specificity and breadth of SARS-CoV-2-reactive T cell receptors following Ad26.COV2.S vaccination. The TCR-sequenced set comprised around 30 samples: some 19 Ad26.COV2.S vaccine recipients, 5 placebo recipients and 8 SARS-CoV-2 convalescent individuals. Trial participants were randomized into five groups of five: low-dose or high-dose Ad26.COV2.S given once or twice, or placebo on both occasions. Throughout the experiments and outcome assessment, investigators stayed blinded to trial group allocation.

Broad study findings and their caveats: Comparing responses between vaccine doses or regimens was not something the study was powered to do. Ad26.COV2.S recipients had higher spike-specific TCR breadth than placebo recipients (P = 0.0014). According to the authors, total T cell responses may have been underestimated by the TCR breadth and depth analyses. After vaccination, substantial breadth of spike-specific CD8+ and CD4+ T cell responses was reported. Vaccine and placebo recipients had similar non-spike TCR breadth, a finding consistent with the vaccine containing only spike.

The immunoSEQ Assay was the method used to sequence TCRbeta CDR3 regions. After extraction, genomic DNA underwent amplification by bias-controlled multiplex PCR, followed by high-throughput sequencing. The original pipeline was this. Collapsing and filtering of sequences were performed to quantify the absolute abundance of each unique TCRbeta CDR3 region. T cell fraction was estimated by normalizing TCRbeta template counts to usable DNA, which was measured by amplifying reference genes present in all nucleated cells. Repertoire TCRs were annotated as SARS-CoV-2-specific by exact matching of V gene, CDR3 amino acid sequence and J gene to a known reactive TCR set. The reference SARS-CoV-2 TCR set was derived from MIRA and filtered for enrichment in COVID-19-positive ImmuneCODE repertoires, a step that removed public or cross-reactive TCRs. Using the MIRA antigens, annotated TCRs were further analysed by specific ORF or by position within an ORF. Breadth was defined as annotated unique rearrangements over total unique productive rearrangements; depth was the summed frequency of those rearrangements. Group comparisons of TCR breadth used two-sided Wilcoxon rank-sum tests. The immuneACCESS repertoire file appears here via TCRdb, limited to in-frame rearrangements. These files lack a portion of the clones; in checked studies, under half of the deficit traces to unresolved V genes, and the cause of the others is not known. V, J and clone size were drawn from that table, and D and trimming were deduced from the DNA. Recorded for this sample are around 500,000 clones; around 89% of them occurred a single time. The top ten constitute approximately 1.7% of the sample.

The sample's treatment or condition label, in plain terms: around 19 received Ad26.COV2.S at low or high dose, single or two shots; roughly 5 received placebo; per-sample allocation not given. For vaccine and placebo recipients, repertoires were sequenced using samples collected on day 63 after the first injection. Between 29 July and 7 August 2020, Cohort 1b enrolled 25 adults aged 18-55 years at one site in Boston, USA. As a vaccine, Ad26.COV2.S was a replication-incompetent adenovirus type 26 vector that expressed a prefusion-stabilized SARS-CoV-2 spike protein derived from the original Wuhan strain. In the case of this clone: Its specific antigen is unknown. The record has no base qualities; no much larger clone is one base away.

V loses 5 bases of germline sequence and J loses 2 bases, and the interval between the two ends is 13 bases. The germline V gene (reference sequence) provides CDR1 SGHNT and CDR2 YYREEE. Including the terminal cysteine and phenylalanine, the CDR3 comprises 14 residues. Only CDR3 DNA is held: 42 bases, read in frame from base 1. This receptor was identified in a person aged 18-65 years who received the Ad26.COV2.S COVID-19 vaccine or a placebo. The source material was peripheral blood, sampled in a trial of Ad26.COV2.S vaccine versus placebo. The rearranged segments are TRBV5-4 and TRBJ1-2, with no confidently assigned D gene. The sequenced DNA: TGTGCCAGCAGTGGGGAGAATGGGAACTATGGCTACACCTTC. It is translated as CASSGENGNYGYTF. The CDR3 plus the reference TRBV5-4 and TRBJ1-2 genes for the other parts give the full variable domain: ETGVTQSPTHLIKTRGQQVTLRCSSQSGHNTVSWYQQALGQGPQFIFQYYREEENGRGNFPPRFSGLQFPNYSSELNVNALELDDSALYLCASSGENGNYGYTFGSGTRLTVV.